This T cell receptor beta chain is drawn from a study of Ad26.COV2.S vaccination and SARS-CoV-2 variants (dated by TCRdb to the early 2020s). As for the study more broadly: Donors in the vaccine arm were drawn from COV1001, a multicentre, randomized, double-blind, placebo-controlled phase I-IIa trial testing Ad26.COV2.S in healthy adults. The TCR-sequenced set comprised approximately 32 samples: around 20 Ad26.COV2.S vaccine recipients, 5 placebo recipients and 8 SARS-CoV-2 convalescent individuals. Dosing of Ad26.COV2.S was intramuscular, at either 5x10^10 or 1x10^11 viral particles, delivered as one shot or as two shots spaced 56 days apart. Throughout the experiments and outcome assessment, investigators stayed blinded to trial group allocation. Trial participants were randomized into five groups of five: low-dose or high-dose Ad26.COV2.S given once or twice, or placebo on both occasions. TCRbeta repertoire sequencing served as the tool for gauging how specific and how broad the SARS-CoV-2-reactive T cell receptors were following Ad26.COV2.S vaccination. The paper as a whole reports these results and caveats: It was noted by the authors that total T cell responses may have been underestimated by the TCR breadth and depth analyses. Vaccine and placebo recipients had similar non-spike TCR breadth, a finding consistent with the vaccine containing only spike. The study lacked the statistical power to compare responses across vaccine doses or regimens. Substantial breadth of spike-specific CD8+ and CD4+ T cell responses was reported after vaccination. Ad26.COV2.S recipients had higher spike-specific TCR breadth than placebo recipients (P = 0.0014).

The germline V gene specifies SGDLS as CDR1 and YYNGEE as CDR2. The CDR3, cysteine through phenylalanine, is 16 amino acids long. Only the CDR3 region is kept as DNA, spanning 48 bases read in frame from base 1. Here V drops 4 bases and J drops 5 bases, and the junction holds 6 bases not matched to any gene. In light of the paper, this sample's treatment or condition label describes: roughly 18 received Ad26.COV2.S at low or high dose, single or two shots; roughly five received placebo; per-sample allocation not given. Repertoires of vaccine and placebo recipients were sequenced from samples collected on day 63 after the first injection. Between 29 July and 7 August 2020, Cohort 1b enrolled about two dozen adults aged 18-55 years at one site in Boston, USA. Ad26.COV2.S consisted of a replication-incompetent adenovirus type 26 vector by which a prefusion-stabilized SARS-CoV-2 spike protein from the original Wuhan strain was expressed.

A remark on this clone: No antigen is known for it. No much larger clone exists at a distance of one base, and base qualities are not known.

TCRbeta CDR3 regions were sequenced with the immunoSEQ Assay. After extraction, genomic DNA underwent amplification by bias-controlled multiplex PCR, followed by high-throughput sequencing. Turning to the authors' computational methods: Collapsing and filtering of sequences were performed to quantify the absolute abundance of each unique TCRbeta CDR3 region. T cell fraction was estimated by normalizing TCRbeta template counts to usable DNA, with usable DNA measured through amplification of reference genes found in all nucleated cells. Repertoire TCRs were annotated as SARS-CoV-2-specific when V gene, CDR3 amino acid sequence and J gene were exactly matched to a known reactive TCR set. MIRA supplied the reference SARS-CoV-2 TCR set, which was filtered for enrichment in COVID-19-positive ImmuneCODE repertoires so that public or cross-reactive TCRs were removed. Using the MIRA antigens, annotated TCRs were further analysed by specific ORF or by position within an ORF. Breadth was defined as annotated unique rearrangements over total unique productive rearrangements; depth was the summed frequency of those rearrangements. Two-sided Wilcoxon rank-sum tests were used to compare TCR breadth between groups. In its TCRdb copy, this immuneACCESS table keeps in-frame sequences only and misses some clones. Where compared with another copy, unresolved V genes explain less than half of these, and the others have no known cause. V and J calls and clone size come straight from that table; D and trimming were deduced from the DNA. This sample is represented by over 400,000 clones; 90% of them were singletons. Of the sample, about 4.4% is held by the ten largest clones.

This receptor was taken from a person aged 18-60 years who received the Ad26.COV2.S COVID-19 vaccine or a placebo. The source was peripheral blood, collected in a trial of Ad26.COV2.S vaccine versus placebo. The chain uses TRBV9 and TRBJ2-3, and 14 junction bases match TRBD2. The nucleotides read TGTGCCAGCAGCAGGGGGACTAGCGGGAGTAGAGATACGCAGTATTTT. It is translated as CASSRGTSGSRDTQYF.